This T cell receptor beta chain was recovered during a study of monozygotic twins with inflammatory bowel disease. TCRdb reprocessed the 5' RACE reads; each CDR3 protein has one entry and no DNA is given. Its table records more than 110,000 distinct CDR3 sequences. The CDR3 runs 17 residues. CDR1 is SGHAT and CDR2 is FQNNGV in the germline V gene. This TCR derives from a human donor with ulcerative colitis or Crohn's disease, or a healthy co-twin of an affected twin (not recorded which). The sample consisted of blood. The chain uses TRBV11-2 and TRBJ2-2; as DNA is missing, the TRBD1 call by TCRdb cannot be tested. The CDR3 spells CASSQGWDRANTGELFF.